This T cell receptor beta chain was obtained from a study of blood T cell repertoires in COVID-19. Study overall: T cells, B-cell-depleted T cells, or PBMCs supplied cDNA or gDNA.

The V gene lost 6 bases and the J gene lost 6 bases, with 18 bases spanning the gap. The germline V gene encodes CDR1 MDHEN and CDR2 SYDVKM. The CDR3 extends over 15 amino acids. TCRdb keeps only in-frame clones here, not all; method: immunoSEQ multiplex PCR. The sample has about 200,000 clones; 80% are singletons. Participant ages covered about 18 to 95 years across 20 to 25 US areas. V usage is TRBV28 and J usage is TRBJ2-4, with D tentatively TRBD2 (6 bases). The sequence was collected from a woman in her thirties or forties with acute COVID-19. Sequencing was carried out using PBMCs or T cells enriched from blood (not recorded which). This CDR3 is CASSWGGLGRNIQYF. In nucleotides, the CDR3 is TGTGCCAGCAGCTGGGGAGGATTGGGCAGAAACATTCAGTACTTC.